This T cell receptor (delta chain) was observed in a study of γδ T cells in repeated Plasmodium falciparum infection. Study background: Sampling occurred at baseline, pre-infection for selected infections, and 21 days post-infection.

Only a few counts were recorded for this clone. The likely explanation is a read error, given a far larger clone one base away. This specimen includes other DNA sequences encoding the same CDR3. TCRdb re-called clones from the multiplex PCR reads using CATT. In the table there are tens of thousands of delta-chain clones, 0.9% to 1% of which are singletons. The clonotype originates from a pool of human donors (malaria-infected and uninfected, not separated). The sample consisted of gamma-delta T cells from blood.

CDR3 sequence: CACDTLLLGDTGSTDKLIF. As DNA, the CDR3 is TGTGCCTGTGACACCCTACTACTGGGGGATACGGGCTCCACCGATAAACTCATCTTT. The gene calls are TRDV2 and TRDJ1, with 13 bases lining up with TRDD3. As TCRdb names no J gene, one was assigned here on the basis of a DNA match to germline. Germline loops: CDR1 GEAIGNYY, CDR2 EKD. Trimming at V came to 0 bases and at J to 1 base, leaving 10 bases not matched to a gene. The length of the CDR3 is 19 residues.